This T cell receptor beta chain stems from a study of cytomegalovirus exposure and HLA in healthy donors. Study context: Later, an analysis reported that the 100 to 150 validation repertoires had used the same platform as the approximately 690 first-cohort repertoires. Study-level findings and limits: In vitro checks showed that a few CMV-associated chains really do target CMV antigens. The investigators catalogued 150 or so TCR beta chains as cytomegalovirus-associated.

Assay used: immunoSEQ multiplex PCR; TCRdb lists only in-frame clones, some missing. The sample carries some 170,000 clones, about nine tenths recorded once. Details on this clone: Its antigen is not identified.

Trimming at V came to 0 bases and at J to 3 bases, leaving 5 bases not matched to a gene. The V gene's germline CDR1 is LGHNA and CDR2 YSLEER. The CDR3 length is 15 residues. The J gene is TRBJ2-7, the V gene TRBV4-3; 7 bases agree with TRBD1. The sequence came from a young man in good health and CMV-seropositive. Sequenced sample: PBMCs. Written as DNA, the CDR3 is TGCGCCAGCAGCCAAGAAACTGGGGACAGCTACGAGCAGTACTTC. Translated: CASSQETGDSYEQYF.